This paragraph covers one T cell receptor (beta chain) sequence. This table comes from immunoSEQ multiplex PCR, and its TCRdb copy is limited to in-frame clones, with some not included. This sample contains some 6,000 clones. These data belong to a study of Tregs in tolerant kidney transplant recipients. Recipients received nonmyeloablative bone marrow transplants from related graft donors, with transient mixed chimerism. The sample was CD8+ T cells from blood (PBMCs), taken 12 months after the transplant. This clonotype was sampled from a human patient who received a combined kidney and bone marrow transplant. Some T cells may possibly be graft donor cells.

CDR3 in amino acids: CASSPFPAEQETQYF. The part of the CDR3 DNA that was read is TGTGCCAGCAGCCCCTTTCCAGCGGAACAAGAGACC. The rearrangement uses TRBV7-9 and TRBJ2-5; maybe TRBD2 (5 bases). Read coverage stops 3 residues before the CDR3 terminus; the germline J gene supplies the remainder. Germline loops: CDR1 SEHNR, CDR2 FQNEAQ (reference sequence). Trimming took off 5 bases at V and 2 bases at J, with 15 bases between the two ends. The CDR3 has 15 amino acids.